These 20 T cell receptor beta chains originate from one sample sequenced in a study of response to subunit inactivated influenza vaccine. TCRdb passed the RT-PCR reads through MiXCR, listing each CDR3 protein once. The sample contains hundreds of thousands of distinct CDR3 sequences, approximately 15% of which appear only once. The sample consisted of PBMCs from blood, taken roughly 13 days after vaccination. Receptor source: a man aged 45 to 65 who received an inactivated influenza vaccine.

The sample holds a few counts of this clonotype. The J gene is TRBJ2-1, the V gene TRBV10-2; 10 bases match TRBD2. The CDR3 extends over 14 amino acids. Trimming at V came to 9 bases and at J to 9 bases, leaving 11 bases not matched to a gene. CDR1 WSHSY and CDR2 SAAADI come from the germline V gene. The CDR3 DNA reads TGCGCCAGTACGTTAGCGGGGGGTGGGGTTGAGCAGTTCTTC. As protein: CASTLAGGGVEQFF.

This clonotype was counted a few times. The V call is TRBV11-2, the J call TRBJ2-5; 12 positions match TRBD2. Germline CDR1 and CDR2: SGHAT and FQNNGV. V lost 8 bases to trimming and J lost 8 bases; unmatched junction nucleotides: 9. This CDR3 has 14 residues. CDR3 loop: CASGPLAGGGTQYF. CDR3 bases: TGTGCCAGCGGACCACTAGCGGGGGGTGGAACCCAGTACTTC.

The genes are TRBV18 and TRBJ2-5, with D possibly TRBD1 on 5 matching bases. The CDR3 covers 18 residues. The germline V gene encodes CDR1 KGHSH and CDR2 LQKENI. Trimming stripped 1 base from V and 5 bases from J, with 23 bases between. The CDR3 DNA sequence: TGTGCCAGCTCACCACAAAATATACTCCGAAGGGGCGGTGAGACCCAGTACTTC. Its translation is CASSPQNILRRGGETQYF.

The chain combines TRBV11-2 with TRBJ1-2, with D tentatively TRBD1 (5 bases). The V gene lost 5 bases and the J gene lost 4 bases, with 20 bases spanning the gap. The CDR3 has 16 amino acids. The V gene's germline CDR1 is SGHAT and CDR2 FQNNGV. Here the CDR3 DNA reads TGTGCCAGCAGCCCCGAATCCGACAGCCTCTCCTATGGCTACACCTTC. This gives the protein CASSPESDSLSYGYTF.

This clonotype was seen more than once but under ten times. The chain has TRBV7-2 and TRBJ2-5, with D perhaps TRBD2 (7 bases). This CDR3 has 17 amino acids. V was shortened by 5 bases and J by 1 base, with 20 bases between the two germline ends. The germline V gene encodes CDR1 SGHTA and CDR2 FQGNSA. CDR3 nucleotide sequence: TGTGCCAGCAGCCGCAAATTAGGGGGGGGAGTCCAAGAGACCCAGTACTTC. This gives the protein CASSRKLGGGVQETQYF.

This clonotype was counted a few times. The rearrangement joins TRBV4-3 to TRBJ1-6; D is uncertain. The V end lost 2 bases, the J end lost 4 bases, and 9 bases lay between the germline ends. This CDR3 has 15 amino acids. Germline CDR1 and CDR2: LGHNA and YSLEER. This CDR3 reads CASSQSAEYNSPLHF. The CDR3 coding sequence is TGCGCCAGCAGCCAATCGGCAGAATATAATTCACCCCTCCACTTT.

This chain joins TRBV4-2 and TRBJ2-5; D possibly corresponds to TRBD2 (6 bases). In germline, CDR1 is LGHNA, CDR2 YNFKEQ. The germline V and J ends were trimmed by 6 bases and 3 bases, with 14 bases remaining between them. The CDR3 has 14 residues. The CDR3 spells CASSLPGLEETQYF. CDR3 bases: TGTGCCAGCAGTCTGCCGGGACTTGAAGAGACCCAGTACTTC.

The rearrangement links TRBV20-1 to TRBJ1-6, with a weak D call TRBD1 (5 bases). Deletions cut 0 bases from V and 9 bases from J, with 12 bases between. The CDR3 extends over 14 amino acids. The germline V gene encodes CDR1 DFQATT and CDR2 SNEGSKA (reference sequence). CDR3 loop: CSARDAGIGSPLHF. CDR3 coding DNA: TGCAGTGCTAGAGATGCAGGGATTGGTTCACCCCTCCACTTT.

This clonotype was counted a few times. The rearrangement joins TRBV7-2 to TRBJ2-7; 10 nucleotides agree with TRBD2. The CDR3 runs 14 residues. In germline, CDR1 is SGHTA, CDR2 FQGNSA. J was trimmed by 5 bases and V by 6 bases; bases with no gene match: 7. CDR3 in amino acids: CASRHSSGSHEQYF. The CDR3 DNA sequence: TGTGCCAGCAGACACTCTAGCGGGAGCCACGAGCAGTACTTC.

V gene TRBV24-1 combines with J gene TRBJ2-7; D is tentatively TRBD1 or TRBD2 (5 bases each). Germline values: CDR1 KGHDR, CDR2 SFDVKD. This CDR3 has 15 amino acids. V lost 4 bases, J lost 2 bases, and 14 bases lay in between. The chain's CDR3 is CATSEAGTETYEQYF. CDR3 bases: TGTGCCACCAGTGAGGCCGGGACGGAGACCTACGAGCAGTACTTC.

This clonotype was recorded a few times. The chain combines TRBV20-1 with TRBJ2-3, with D perhaps being TRBD1 or TRBD2 (6 bases each). V lost 6 bases and J 1 base, leaving 14 bases between the germline ends. The CDR3 spans 14 residues. Per the germline V gene, CDR1 is DFQATT and CDR2 is SNEGSKA (reference sequence). CDR3 sequence (DNA): TGCAGTGCCGCCGAGGGGGGCCGCACAGATACGCAGTATTTT. Its translation: CSAAEGGRTDTQYF.

This clonotype occurred a few times. The rearrangement links TRBV19 to TRBJ2-3, with TRBD2 matching 7 bases. Trimming took 3 bases from V and 0 from J; bases not matched to a gene: 0. Germline assignment: CDR1 LNHDA and CDR2 SQIVND (reference sequence). The CDR3 totals 14 residues. The CDR3 nucleotides read TGTGCCAGTAGTATGGGACTAAGCACAGATACGCAGTATTTT. Translated: CASSMGLSTDTQYF.

This clonotype has at least ten counts. The chain links TRBV29-1 to TRBJ2-2, with unresolved D. Germline lookup yields CDR1 SQVTM and CDR2 ANQGSEA. This CDR3 contains 13 residues. V lost 0 bases and J 4 bases, leaving 6 bases between the germline ends. The CDR3 here is CSVEDDGTGELFF. The CDR3 nucleotides are TGCAGCGTTGAAGATGACGGCACCGGGGAGCTGTTTTTT.

This chain joins TRBV7-2 and TRBJ2-5; weak D call: TRBD2 (5 bases). Germline loops: CDR1 SGHTA, CDR2 FQGNSA. The CDR3 sequence is 13 residues long. The V gene lost 1 base and the J gene lost 4 bases, with 7 bases spanning the gap. CDR3: CASSLGRRETQYF. The CDR3 DNA reads TGTGCCAGCAGCTTAGGGAGGCGAGAGACCCAGTACTTC.

The rearrangement links TRBV12-3 or TRBV12-4 to TRBJ2-1, with D perhaps matching TRBD1 (6 bases). The CDR3 is 15 residues long. With 2 bases removed from V and 7 bases from J, the gap between germline ends came to 15 bases. The CDR3 nucleotides read TGTGCCAGCAGTTTACGGGCAGGGGCGCGGAATGAGCAGTTCTTC. This translates into CASSLRAGARNEQFF.

This clonotype has a handful of counts. This sequence joins TRBV27 and TRBJ2-5; D tentatively fits TRBD1 or TRBD2 (7 bases each). The germline gives CDR1 MNHEY, CDR2 SMNVEV (reference sequence). The CDR3 is made up of 15 amino acids. V shed 4 bases and J shed 4 bases, with 16 bases lying between them. CDR3 bases: TGTGCCAGCAGTTCTCCCGCAGGGGGGGTAGAGACCCAGTACTTC. It specifies CASSSPAGGVETQYF.

This clonotype turned up a few times. The chain is built from TRBV6-1 and TRBJ2-7, with 14 bases that match TRBD2. The V gene's germline CDR1 is MNHNS and CDR2 SASEGT. The CDR3 consists of 15 residues. V was clipped by 4 bases and J by 4 bases; unmatched bases: 3. The CDR3 bases are TGTGCCAGCAGTGTGGGACTAGCGGGAGAGTACGAGCAGTACTTC. It encodes CASSVGLAGEYEQYF.

This clonotype was observed at least ten times. The chain carries TRBV20-1 and TRBJ1-2; 7 nucleotides agree with TRBD1. The CDR3 contains 14 residues. Germline CDR1 is DFQATT and CDR2 is SNEGSKA (reference sequence). V was pared by 5 bases and J by 4 bases, with 10 bases of the junction left unmatched. The DNA of the CDR3 is TGCAGTGCTGGCGACAGGGTGGTGGGCTATGGCTACACCTTC. Residues: CSAGDRVVGYGYTF.

This sequence joins TRBV7-9 and TRBJ2-2; a possible D gene is TRBD1 (6 bases). The CDR3 loop spans 13 amino acids. Germline loops: CDR1 SEHNR, CDR2 FQNEAQ (reference sequence). V lost 10 bases and J 5 bases, leaving 14 bases between the germline ends. CDR3 DNA: TGTGCCACCGGGACACTCGCTACCGGGGAGCTGTTTTTT. Translating gives CATGTLATGELFF.

This clonotype turned up a few times. The chain uses TRBV5-1 and TRBJ2-1; TRBD2 matches 9 bases. V shed 0 bases and J 5 bases; nucleotides not matched to a gene: 12. Germline assignment: CDR1 SGHRS and CDR2 YFSETQ. The CDR3 covers 18 residues. The chain's CDR3 is CASSLARYAGGDDNEQFF. CDR3 DNA: TGCGCCAGCAGCTTGGCCCGCTACGCGGGAGGGGATGACAATGAGCAGTTCTTC.